This is a list of T cell receptor beta chains from one sample in a study of blood T cell repertoires in COVID-19. TCRdb's table, derived via immunoSEQ multiplex PCR, lists solely in-frame clones and lacks some. The table has over 70,000 clones, over 80% seen once. Specimen: peripheral blood. Receptors originate from an elderly man with acute or convalescent COVID-19. CDR3s include the opening cysteine and the closing phenylalanine or tryptophan. The D gene is left open where the match is weak. Clone size is given for some rows only: seen once, a few or many times, or a class if the clone is expanded.

clone size | J gene | V gene | D gene | CDR3 protein | CDR3 DNA
. | TRBJ1-2 | TRBV2 | TRBD1 | CASSGTGGRDGYTF | TGTGCCAGCAGTGGGACAGGGGGCAGAGATGGCTACACCTTC
once | TRBJ1-2 | TRBV6-5 | TRBD1 | CASSYGTGGSYTF | TGTGCCAGCAGTTACGGGACAGGGGGGAGCTACACCTTC
. | TRBJ1-3 | TRBV5-1 | . | CASSFGPRASGNTIYF | TGCGCCAGCAGCTTTGGGCCGCGGGCCTCTGGAAACACCATATATTTT
once | TRBJ2-1 | TRBV4-1 | . | CASSQVSGLPFF | TGCGCCAGCAGCCAAGTCAGCGGTCTCCCGTTCTTC
once | TRBJ1-6 | TRBV27 | TRBD1 | CASSLFGTAGAGNNSPLHF | TGTGCCAGCAGTTTATTTGGGACAGCCGGAGCAGGAAATAATTCACCCCTCCACTTT
. | TRBJ1-5 | TRBV19 | . | CATANTDRGQPQHF | TGTGCCACCGCCAACACGGATCGGGGTCAGCCCCAGCATTTT
. | TRBJ1-5 | TRBV18 | . | CASSPQGDQPQHF | TGTGCCAGCTCACCACAAGGGGATCAGCCCCAGCATTTT
. | TRBJ1-1 | TRBV10-3 | . | CAITAGNTEAFF | TGTGCCATCACTGCGGGGAACACTGAAGCTTTCTTT
. | TRBJ2-5 | TRBV7-2 | . | CASGGFKQETQYF | TGTGCCAGCGGGGGGTTTAAACAAGAGACCCAGTACTTC
once | TRBJ2-2 | TRBV6-5 | . | CASRRPGGPGELFF | TGTGCCAGCAGACGCCCGGGGGGCCCCGGGGAGCTGTTTTTT
. | TRBJ2-1 | TRBV2 | . | CASRYRGLFGNEQFF | TGTGCCAGCAGGTACAGGGGACTGTTCGGCAATGAGCAGTTCTTC
once | TRBJ1-4 | TRBV7-9 | . | CASSYVAGSEKLFF | TGTGCCAGCAGCTATGTTGCGGGGAGTGAAAAACTGTTTTTT
few | TRBJ1-4 | TRBV28 | . | CAVYNEKLFF | TGTGCCGTTTATAATGAAAAACTGTTTTTT
. | TRBJ2-1 | TRBV7-3 | . | CASSSRDTYYNEQFF | TGTGCCAGCAGCTCCCGGGACACTTATTACAATGAGCAGTTCTTC
. | TRBJ1-5 | TRBV28 | . | CASSFGNQPQHF | TGTGCCAGCAGTTTCGGGAATCAGCCCCAGCATTTT
. | TRBJ2-2 | TRBV2 | TRBD1 | CASSLRDRLTGELFF | TGTGCCAGCAGTCTCCGGGACAGGTTAACCGGGGAGCTGTTTTTT
. | TRBJ2-5 | TRBV9 | . | CASSGYLGGAETQYF | TGTGCCAGCAGCGGGTACCTGGGGGGAGCCGAGACCCAGTACTTC
. | TRBJ2-1 | TRBV27 | TRBD2 | CASSLSTASGRPYNEQFF | TGTGCCAGCAGTTTATCAACCGCTAGCGGGAGACCCTACAATGAGCAGTTCTTC
. | TRBJ1-1 | TRBV7-9 | . | CASSSDRPANYAEAFF | TGTGCCAGCAGCTCAGACAGGCCCGCTAATTATGCTGAAGCTTTCTTT
. | TRBJ1-1 | TRBV5-1 | . | CASSDKVGVTEAFF | TGCGCCAGCAGTGACAAGGTCGGGGTCACTGAAGCTTTCTTT
. | TRBJ1-2 | TRBV19 | . | CASIQPGHRYGYTF | TGTGCCAGTATCCAACCGGGACACCGGTATGGCTACACCTTC
. | TRBJ2-3 | TRBV3-1/TRBV3-2 | . | CASSQRVTDTQYF | TGTGCCAGCAGCCAACGGGTCACAGATACGCAGTATTTT
few | TRBJ2-7 | TRBV7-2 | TRBD2 | CASSLEALAGGREQYF | TGTGCCAGCAGCTTAGAGGCGCTAGCGGGGGGTCGAGAGCAGTACTTC
. | TRBJ2-3 | TRBV3-1/TRBV3-2 | TRBD1 | CASSQVRTGADTQYF | TGTGCCAGCAGCCAAGTCCGGACAGGGGCAGATACGCAGTATTTT